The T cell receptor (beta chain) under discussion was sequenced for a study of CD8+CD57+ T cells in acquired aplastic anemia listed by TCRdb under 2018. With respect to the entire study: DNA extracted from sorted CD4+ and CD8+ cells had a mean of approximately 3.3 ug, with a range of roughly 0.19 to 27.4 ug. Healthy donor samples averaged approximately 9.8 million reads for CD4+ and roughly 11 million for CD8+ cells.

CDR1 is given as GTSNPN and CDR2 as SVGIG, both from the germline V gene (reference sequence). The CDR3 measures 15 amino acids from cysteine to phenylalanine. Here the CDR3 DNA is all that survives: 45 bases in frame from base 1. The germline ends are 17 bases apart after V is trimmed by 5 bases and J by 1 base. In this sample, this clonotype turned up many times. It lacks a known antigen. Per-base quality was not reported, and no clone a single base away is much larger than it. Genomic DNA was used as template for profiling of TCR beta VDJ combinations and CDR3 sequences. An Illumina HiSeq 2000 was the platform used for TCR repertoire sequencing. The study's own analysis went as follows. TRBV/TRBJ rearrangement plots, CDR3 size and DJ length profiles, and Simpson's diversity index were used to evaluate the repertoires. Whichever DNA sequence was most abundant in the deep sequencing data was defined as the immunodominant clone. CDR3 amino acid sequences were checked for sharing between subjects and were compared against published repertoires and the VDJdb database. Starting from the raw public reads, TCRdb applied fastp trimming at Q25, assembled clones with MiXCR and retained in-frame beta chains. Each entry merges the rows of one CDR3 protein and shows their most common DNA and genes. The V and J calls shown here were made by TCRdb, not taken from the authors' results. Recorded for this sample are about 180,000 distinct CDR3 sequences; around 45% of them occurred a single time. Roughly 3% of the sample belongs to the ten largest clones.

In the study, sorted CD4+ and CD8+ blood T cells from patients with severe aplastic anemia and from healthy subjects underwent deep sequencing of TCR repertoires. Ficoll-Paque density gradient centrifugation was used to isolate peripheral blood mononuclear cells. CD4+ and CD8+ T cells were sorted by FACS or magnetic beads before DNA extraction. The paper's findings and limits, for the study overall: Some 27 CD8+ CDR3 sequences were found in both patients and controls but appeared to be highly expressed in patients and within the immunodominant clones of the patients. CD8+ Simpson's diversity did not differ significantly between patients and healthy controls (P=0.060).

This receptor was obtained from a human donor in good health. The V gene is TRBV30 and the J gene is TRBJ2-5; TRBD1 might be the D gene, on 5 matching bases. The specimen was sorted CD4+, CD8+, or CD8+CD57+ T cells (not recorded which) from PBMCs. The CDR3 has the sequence CAWSPGQAPQETQYF. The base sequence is TGTGCCTGGTCCCCCGGACAAGCCCCCCAAGAGACCCAGTACTTC. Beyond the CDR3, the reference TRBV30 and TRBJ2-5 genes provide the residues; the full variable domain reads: SQTIHQWPATLVQPVGSPLSLECTVEGTSNPNLYWYRQAAGRGLQLLFYSVGIGQISSEVPQNLSASRPQDRQFILSSKKLLLSDSGFYLCAWSPGQAPQETQYFGPGTRLLVL.